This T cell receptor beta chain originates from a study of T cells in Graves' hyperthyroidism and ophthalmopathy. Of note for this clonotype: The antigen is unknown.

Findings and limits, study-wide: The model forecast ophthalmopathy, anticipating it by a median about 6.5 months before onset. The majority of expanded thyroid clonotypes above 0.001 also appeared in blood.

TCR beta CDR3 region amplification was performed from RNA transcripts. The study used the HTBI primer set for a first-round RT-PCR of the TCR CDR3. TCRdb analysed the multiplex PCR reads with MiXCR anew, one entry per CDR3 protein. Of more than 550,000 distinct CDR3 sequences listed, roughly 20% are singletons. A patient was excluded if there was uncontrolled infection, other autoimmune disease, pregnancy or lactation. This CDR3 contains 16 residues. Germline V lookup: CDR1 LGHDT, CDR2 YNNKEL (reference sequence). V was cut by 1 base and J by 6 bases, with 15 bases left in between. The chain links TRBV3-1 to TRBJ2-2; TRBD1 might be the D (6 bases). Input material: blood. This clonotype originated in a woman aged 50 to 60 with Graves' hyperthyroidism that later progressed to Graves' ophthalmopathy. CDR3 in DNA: TGTGCCAGCAGCCAAGTGCAGGGGCTGGGGGCCGGGGAGCTGTTTTTT. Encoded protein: CASSQVQGLGAGELFF.